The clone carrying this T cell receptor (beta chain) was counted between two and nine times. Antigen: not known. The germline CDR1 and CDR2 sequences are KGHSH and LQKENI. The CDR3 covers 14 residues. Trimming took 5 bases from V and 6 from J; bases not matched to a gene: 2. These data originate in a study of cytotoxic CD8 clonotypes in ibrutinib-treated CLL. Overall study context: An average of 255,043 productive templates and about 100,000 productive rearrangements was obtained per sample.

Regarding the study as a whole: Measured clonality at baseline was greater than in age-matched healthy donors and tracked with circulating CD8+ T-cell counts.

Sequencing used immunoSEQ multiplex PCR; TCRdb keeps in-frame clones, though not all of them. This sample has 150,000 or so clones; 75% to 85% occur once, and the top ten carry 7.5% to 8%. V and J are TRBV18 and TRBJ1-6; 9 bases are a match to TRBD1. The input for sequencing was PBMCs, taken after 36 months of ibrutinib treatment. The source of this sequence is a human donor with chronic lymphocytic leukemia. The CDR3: CASSGTGSNSPLHF. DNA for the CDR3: TGTGCCAGCTCAGGGACAGGGAGTAATTCACCCCTCCACTTT.